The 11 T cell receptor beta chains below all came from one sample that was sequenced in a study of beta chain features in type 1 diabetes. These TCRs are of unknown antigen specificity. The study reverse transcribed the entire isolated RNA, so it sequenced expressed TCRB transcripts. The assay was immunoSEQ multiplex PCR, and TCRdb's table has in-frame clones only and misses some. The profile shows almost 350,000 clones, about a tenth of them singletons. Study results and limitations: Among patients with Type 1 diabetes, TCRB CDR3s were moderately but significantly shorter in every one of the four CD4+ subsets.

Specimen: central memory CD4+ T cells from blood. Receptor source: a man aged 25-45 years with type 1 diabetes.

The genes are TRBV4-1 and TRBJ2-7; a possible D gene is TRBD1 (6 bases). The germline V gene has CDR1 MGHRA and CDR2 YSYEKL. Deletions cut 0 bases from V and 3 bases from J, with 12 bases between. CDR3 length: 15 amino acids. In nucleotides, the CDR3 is TGCGCCAGCAGCCAAGACTCGGACAGAGGCTACGAGCAGTACTTC. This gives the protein CASSQDSDRGYEQYF.

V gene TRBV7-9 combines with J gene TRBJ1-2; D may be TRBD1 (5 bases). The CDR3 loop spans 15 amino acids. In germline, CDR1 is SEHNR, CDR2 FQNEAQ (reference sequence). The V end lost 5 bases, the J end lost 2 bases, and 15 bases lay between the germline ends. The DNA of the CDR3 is TGTGCCAGCAGCATCTCCGACAGCCACAACTATGGCTACACCTTC. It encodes CASSISDSHNYGYTF.

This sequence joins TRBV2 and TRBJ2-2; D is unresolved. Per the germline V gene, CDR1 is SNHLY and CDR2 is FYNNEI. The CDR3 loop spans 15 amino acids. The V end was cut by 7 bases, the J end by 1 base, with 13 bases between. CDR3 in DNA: TGTGCCAGCACTCCCCGACTGGAGAACACCGGGGAGCTGTTTTTT. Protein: CASTPRLENTGELFF.

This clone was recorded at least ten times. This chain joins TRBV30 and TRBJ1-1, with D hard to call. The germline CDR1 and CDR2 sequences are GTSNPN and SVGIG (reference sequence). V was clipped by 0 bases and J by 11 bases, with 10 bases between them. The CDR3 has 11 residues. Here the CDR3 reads CAWSVTVRAFF. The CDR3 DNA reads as TGTGCCTGGAGTGTAACCGTGAGGGCTTTCTTT.

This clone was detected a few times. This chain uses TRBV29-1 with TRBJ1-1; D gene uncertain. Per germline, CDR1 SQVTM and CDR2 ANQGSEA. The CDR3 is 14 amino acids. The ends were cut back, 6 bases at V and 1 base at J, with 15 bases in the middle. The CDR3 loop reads CSVRLQTWNTEAFF. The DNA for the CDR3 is TGCAGCGTACGATTACAGACTTGGAACACTGAAGCTTTCTTT.

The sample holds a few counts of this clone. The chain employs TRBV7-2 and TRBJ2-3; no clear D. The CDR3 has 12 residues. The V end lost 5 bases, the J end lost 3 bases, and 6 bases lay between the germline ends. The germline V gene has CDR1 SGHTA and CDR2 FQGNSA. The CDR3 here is CASSPWTDTQYF. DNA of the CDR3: TGTGCCAGCAGCCCCTGGACAGATACGCAGTATTTT.

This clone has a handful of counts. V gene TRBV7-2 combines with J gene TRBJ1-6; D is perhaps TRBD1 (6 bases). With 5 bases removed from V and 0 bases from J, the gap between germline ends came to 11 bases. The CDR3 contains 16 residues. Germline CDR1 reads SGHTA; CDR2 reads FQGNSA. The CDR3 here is CASSRQASSYNSPLHF. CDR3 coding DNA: TGTGCCAGCAGCCGACAGGCCAGCTCCTATAATTCACCCCTCCACTTT.

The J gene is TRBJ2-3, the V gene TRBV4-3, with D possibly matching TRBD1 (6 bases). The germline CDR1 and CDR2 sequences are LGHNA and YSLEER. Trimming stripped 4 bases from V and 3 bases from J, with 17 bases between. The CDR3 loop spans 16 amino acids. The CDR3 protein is CASSPSDSWGTDTQYF. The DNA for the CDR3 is TGCGCCAGCAGCCCGTCGGACAGTTGGGGGACAGATACGCAGTATTTT.

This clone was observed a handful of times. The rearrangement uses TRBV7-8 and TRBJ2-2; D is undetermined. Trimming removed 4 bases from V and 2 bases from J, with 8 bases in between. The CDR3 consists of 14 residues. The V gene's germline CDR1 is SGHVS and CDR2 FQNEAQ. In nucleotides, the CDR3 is TGTGCCAGCAGCTCCGGGCCAAACACCGGGGAGCTGTTTTTT. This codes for CASSSGPNTGELFF.

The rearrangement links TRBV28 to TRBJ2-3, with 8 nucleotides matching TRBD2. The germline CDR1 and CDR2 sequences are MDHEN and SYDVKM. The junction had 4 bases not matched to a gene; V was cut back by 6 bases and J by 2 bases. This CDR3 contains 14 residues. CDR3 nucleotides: TGTGCCAGCAGGCAAGCGGGGGCCACAGATACGCAGTATTTT. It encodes CASRQAGATDTQYF.

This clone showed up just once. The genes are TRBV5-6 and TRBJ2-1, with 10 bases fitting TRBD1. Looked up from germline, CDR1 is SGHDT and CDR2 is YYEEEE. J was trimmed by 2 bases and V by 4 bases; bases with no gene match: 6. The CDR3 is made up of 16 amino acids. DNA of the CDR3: TGTGCCAGCAGCAAAGACAGGGGGCAGGCCTACAATGAGCAGTTCTTC. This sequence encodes CASSKDRGQAYNEQFF.